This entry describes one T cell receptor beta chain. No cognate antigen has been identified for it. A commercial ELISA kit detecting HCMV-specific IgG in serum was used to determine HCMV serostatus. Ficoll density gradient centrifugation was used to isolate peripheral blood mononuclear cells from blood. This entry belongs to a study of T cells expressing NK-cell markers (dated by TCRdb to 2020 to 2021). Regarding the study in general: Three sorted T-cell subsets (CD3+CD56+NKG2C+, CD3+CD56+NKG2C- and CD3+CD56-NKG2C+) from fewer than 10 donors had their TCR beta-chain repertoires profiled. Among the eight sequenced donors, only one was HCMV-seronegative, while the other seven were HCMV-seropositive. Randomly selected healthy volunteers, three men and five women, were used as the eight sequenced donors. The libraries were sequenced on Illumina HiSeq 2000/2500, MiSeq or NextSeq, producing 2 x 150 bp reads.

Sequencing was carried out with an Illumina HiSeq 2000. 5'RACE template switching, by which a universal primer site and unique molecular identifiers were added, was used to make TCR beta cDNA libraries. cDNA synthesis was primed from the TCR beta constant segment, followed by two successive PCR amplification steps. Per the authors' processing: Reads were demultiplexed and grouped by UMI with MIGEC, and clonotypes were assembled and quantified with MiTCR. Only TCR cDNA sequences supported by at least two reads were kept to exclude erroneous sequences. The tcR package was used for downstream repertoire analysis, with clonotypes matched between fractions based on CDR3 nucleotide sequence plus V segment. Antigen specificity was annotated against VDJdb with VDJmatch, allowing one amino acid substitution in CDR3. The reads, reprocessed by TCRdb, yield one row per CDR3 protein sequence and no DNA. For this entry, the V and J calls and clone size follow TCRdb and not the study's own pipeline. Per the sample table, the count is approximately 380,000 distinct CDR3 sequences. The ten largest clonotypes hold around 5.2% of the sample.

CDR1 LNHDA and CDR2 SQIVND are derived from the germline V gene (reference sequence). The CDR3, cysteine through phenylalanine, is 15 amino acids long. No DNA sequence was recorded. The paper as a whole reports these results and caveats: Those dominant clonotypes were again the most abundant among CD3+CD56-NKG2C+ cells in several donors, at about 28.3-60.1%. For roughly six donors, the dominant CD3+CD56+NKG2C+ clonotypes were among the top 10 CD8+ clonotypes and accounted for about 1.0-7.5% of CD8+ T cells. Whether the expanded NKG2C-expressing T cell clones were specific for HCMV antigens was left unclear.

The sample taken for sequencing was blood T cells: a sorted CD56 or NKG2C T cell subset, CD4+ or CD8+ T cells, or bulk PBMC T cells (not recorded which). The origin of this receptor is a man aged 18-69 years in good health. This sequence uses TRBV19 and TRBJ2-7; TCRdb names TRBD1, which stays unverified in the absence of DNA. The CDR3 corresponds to CASRPGQGKIYEQYF. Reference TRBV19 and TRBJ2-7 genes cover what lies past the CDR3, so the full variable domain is DGGITQSPKYLFRKEGQNVTLSCEQNLNHDAMYWYRQDPGQGLRLIYYSQIVNDFQKGDIAEGYSVSREKKESFPLTVTSAQKNPTAFYLCASRPGQGKIYEQYFGPGTRLTVT.